The sequence of this TCR beta chain was determined in a study of cytomegalovirus exposure and HLA in healthy donors. The CDR3 length is 17 residues. The V gene's germline CDR1 is MGHRA and CDR2 YSYEKL. With 3 bases removed from V and 4 bases from J, the gap between germline ends came to 20 bases. Of note for this clone: Its antigen is not identified.

Primers included in the PCR were 60 Vbeta and 13 Jbeta primers. Using immunoSEQ multiplex PCR, the repertoire was profiled, and TCRdb retains in-frame clones only, with some absent. The sample has about 130,000 clones; 80% are singletons. Study outcomes and limitations: Later work found most CMV-associated TCR beta chains apparently HLA-restricted. When the data were analyzed later, several of the most significant clusters appeared to be linked to common viral pathogens. Sequences of the TCR beta chain were said to predict the HLA-A and HLA-B alleles of most subjects accurately. CMV serostatus alone was available as immune exposure information.

The TCR was taken from a male donor in good health and CMV-seronegative. The chain couples TRBV4-1 to TRBJ2-3; a weak D match, TRBD1 (6 bases). The sequencing sample was made of PBMCs. CDR3 nucleotide sequence: TGCGCCAGCAGCCACATCCCACAGGGTATTTTGGCAGATACGCAGTATTTT. Protein product: CASSHIPQGILADTQYF.